The 23 T cell receptor beta chains below were found in one sample sequenced in a study of OX40 agonist ivuxolimab in advanced cancers. Generated by immunoSEQ multiplex PCR, the TCRdb table keeps only in-frame clones and is missing some. The table lists some 8,200 clones, roughly 90% of them singletons. The sample was CD4+ or CD8+ T cells sorted from blood, taken in a trial of the OX40 agonist ivuxolimab. These receptors came from an adult with an advanced solid tumor such as melanoma, head and neck, liver or kidney cancer.

The chain uses TRBV6-1 and TRBJ1-5, with no clear D. Trimming pared 6 bases from V and 4 bases from J, leaving 10 bases between. The CDR3 runs 13 residues. Germline V gene sequence: CDR1 MNHNS, CDR2 SASEGT. DNA for the CDR3: TGTGCCAGCAGCTGGACGAGGAATCAGCCCCAGCATTTT. This codes for CASSWTRNQPQHF.

This clone was counted a single time. The genes are TRBV7-3 and TRBJ1-5; D not certain. The CDR3 runs to 13 residues. Deletions cut 1 base from V and 4 bases from J, with 5 bases between. Per the germline V gene, CDR1 is SGHTA and CDR2 is FQGTGA. CDR3 in DNA: TGTGCCAGCAGCTTAAGCCAGAATCAGCCCCAGCATTTT. This gives the protein CASSLSQNQPQHF.

The gene calls are TRBV5-1 and TRBJ1-2; possible D gene TRBD1, 6 bases. The CDR3 runs to 12 residues. V gave up 0 bases and J gave up 8 bases, with 8 bases separating them. Looked up from germline, CDR1 is SGHRS and CDR2 is YFSETQ. CDR3 sequence reads: CASSLGRGGYTF. The CDR3 DNA is TGCGCCAGCAGCTTGGGAAGGGGGGGCTACACCTTC.

In nucleotides, the CDR3 is TGTGCCAGCCGGGGGGGACAGCAAGTCGGCTACACCTTC. It yields the protein CASRGGQQVGYTF. The chain couples TRBV2 to TRBJ1-2; 7 nucleotides match TRBD1. V lost 8 bases and J lost 8; bases outside the gene matches: 11. The germline gives CDR1 SNHLY, CDR2 FYNNEI. The CDR3 is 13 residues long.

The chain combines TRBV14 with TRBJ2-7; D may correspond to TRBD1 or TRBD2 (5 bases each). CDR3 size: 14 residues. From germline, CDR1 is SGHDN and CDR2 FVKESK. Trimming took 3 bases from V and 0 from J, leaving 9 bases between them. The CDR3: CASSQGESSYEQYF. The CDR3 DNA sequence: TGTGCCAGCAGCCAGGGGGAGAGCTCCTACGAGCAGTACTTC.

This chain uses TRBV5-1 with TRBJ1-3, with D unclear. Trimming removed 1 base from V and 0 bases from J, with 11 bases in between. The CDR3 totals 16 residues. Germline V gives CDR1 SGHRS, CDR2 YFSETQ. The DNA of the CDR3 is TGCGCCAGCAGCTTGTCCCAATCAACCTCTGGAAACACCATATATTTT. The encoded protein is CASSLSQSTSGNTIYF.

The chain's CDR3 is CASRSSGTGDYYYYGYTF. DNA of the CDR3: TGTGCAAGTCGCTCCTCCGGGACAGGGGACTACTACTACTATGGCTACACCTTC. The rearrangement links TRBV12-2 to TRBJ1-2; TRBD1 is the table's D call and was not checked against the DNA. TRBV12-2 constitutes a pseudogene. CDR3 length: 18 amino acids.

This clone has just a few counts. This rearrangement joins TRBV28 to TRBJ2-5; D is possibly TRBD1 (6 bases). This CDR3 has 16 amino acids. The germline CDR1 and CDR2 sequences are MDHEN and SYDVKM. Between the trimmed V and J ends, which lost 4 bases and 4 bases, there was a span of 19 bases. CDR3 DNA: TGTGCCAGCAGTTCTACAGGGTCTGCGAGTGGAGAGACCCAGTACTTC. This sequence encodes CASSSTGSASGETQYF. The whole variable domain, remainder taken from reference TRBV28 and TRBJ2-5, is DVKVTQSSRYLVKRTGEKVFLECVQDMDHENMFWYRQDPGLGLRLIYFSYDVKMKEKGDIPEGYSVSREKKERFSLILESASTNQTSMYLCASSSTGSASGETQYFGPGTRLLVL.

The chain combines TRBV27 with TRBJ1-2, with no clear D. The CDR3 runs to 16 residues. Looked up from germline, CDR1 is MNHEY and CDR2 is SMNVEV (reference sequence). Between the trimmed V and J ends, which lost 5 bases and 2 bases, there was a span of 18 bases. CDR3 sequence reads: CASSPNPPRSNYGYTF. Written as DNA, the CDR3 is TGTGCCAGCAGTCCCAACCCTCCGCGCTCAAACTATGGCTACACCTTC.

This clone was seen more than once but under ten times. This chain links TRBV18 with TRBJ1-1; no clear D gene. The CDR3 sequence is 13 residues long. Trimming removed 1 base from V and 1 base from J, with 4 bases in between. Looked up from germline, CDR1 is KGHSH and CDR2 is LQKENI. The CDR3 region is CASSPQKNTEAFF. In DNA form, the CDR3 reads TGTGCCAGCTCACCACAGAAGAACACTGAAGCTTTCTTT. Variable domain in full (rest from reference TRBV18 and TRBJ1-1): NAGVMQNPRHLVRRRGQEARLRCSPMKGHSHVYWYRQLPEEGLKFMVYLQKENIIDESGMPKERFSAEFPKEGPSILRIQQVVRGDSAAYFCASSPQKNTEAFFGQGTRLTVV.

The chain employs TRBV28 and TRBJ1-5, with D perhaps TRBD1 (5 bases). Trimming removed 8 bases from V and 2 bases from J, with 13 bases in between. The CDR3 consists of 14 residues. The germline CDR1 and CDR2 sequences are MDHEN and SYDVKM. In DNA, the CDR3 is TGTGCCAGCTACCCCGGGGGGGGCAATCAGCCCCAGCATTTT. Amino acids: CASYPGGGNQPQHF.

The CDR3 reads CASRRPGTGVYEQYF. CDR3 nucleotide sequence: TGTGCCAGCAGGCGTCCCGGGACAGGGGTCTACGAGCAGTACTTC. The V gene is TRBV2, the J gene TRBJ2-7; 10 bases match TRBD1. CDR1 is SNHLY, CDR2 FYNNEI, per germline. V shed 6 bases, J shed 3 bases, and the junction held 8 bases outside the gene matches. CDR3 length: 15 residues.

The gene calls are TRBV28 and TRBJ2-1; TRBD1 is a possible D gene (6 bases). The germline V gene has CDR1 MDHEN and CDR2 SYDVKM. Between the trimmed V and J ends, which lost 5 bases and 2 bases, there was a span of 16 bases. This CDR3 has 16 amino acids. The CDR3 here is CASSPYSGDTYNEQFF. DNA for the CDR3: TGTGCCAGCAGTCCTTACTCAGGGGATACCTACAATGAGCAGTTCTTC.

The J gene is TRBJ2-5, the V gene TRBV7-9; tentatively, D is TRBD1 (5 bases). The CDR3 consists of 16 residues. The ends were cut back, 5 bases at V and 2 bases at J, with 18 bases in the middle. Germline lookup yields CDR1 SEHNR and CDR2 FQNEAQ (reference sequence). CDR3 loop: CASSPRKGQGQETQYF. CDR3 DNA: TGTGCCAGCAGCCCCAGGAAGGGGCAAGGACAAGAGACCCAGTACTTC.

J is TRBJ1-4 and V is TRBV5-1, with 9 bases fitting TRBD1. The CDR3 is 16 residues long. The ends lost 2 bases at V and 8 bases at J; junction bases unmatched: 10. Germline CDR1 and CDR2: SGHRS and YFSETQ. DNA of the CDR3: TGCGCCAGCAGCTTTACCGGGACAGGGACGGTCGAAAAACTGTTTTTT. It is translated as CASSFTGTGTVEKLFF.

With respect to this clone: One junction end does not reproduce the germline sequence, and a read error may be involved. V usage is TRBV7-7 and J usage is TRBJ2-3; unclear D gene. This CDR3 contains 15 residues. The germline V gene has CDR1 SSHAT and CDR2 FNYEAQ (reference sequence). The CDR3 protein is CASSHNPPPSDTQYF. For the CDR3, the DNA is TGTGCTAGCAGCCATAACCCCCCCCCGTCAGATACGCAGTATTTT. Filled out from reference TRBV7-7 and TRBJ2-3, the complete variable domain reads GAGVSQSPRYKVTKRGQDVTLRCDPISSHATLYWYQQALGQGPEFLTYFNYEAQPDKSGLPSDRFSAERPEGSISTLTIQRTEQRDSAMYRCASSHNPPPSDTQYFGPGTRLTVL.

The gene calls are TRBV6-6 and TRBJ2-7, with 9 bases that match TRBD1. V gave up 0 bases and J gave up 3 bases; unmatched junction bases: 6. In germline, CDR1 is MNHNY, CDR2 SVGAGI (reference sequence). The CDR3 runs to 16 residues. DNA for the CDR3: TGTGCCAGCAGTTACTCCGGGACAGGGTGGGGCTACGAGCAGTACTTC. This encodes CASSYSGTGWGYEQYF.

The V gene is TRBV30, the J gene TRBJ2-7; possible D gene TRBD1, 5 bases. Germline values: CDR1 GTSNPN, CDR2 SVGIG (reference sequence). This CDR3 has 13 residues. The ends were cut back, 1 base at V and 6 bases at J, with 13 bases in the middle. Written as DNA, the CDR3 is TGTGCCTGGAGTGCCGCAGGGTTCGGCGAGCAGTACTTC. Protein product: CAWSAAGFGEQYF.

This chain joins TRBV6-1 and TRBJ1-1; no clear D. The CDR3 covers 13 residues. CDR1 and CDR2 from the germline V gene are MNHNS and SASEGT. V dropped 4 bases and J dropped 1 base, with 7 bases sitting between them. CDR3 sequence reads: CASSGNGNTEAFF. Written as DNA, the CDR3 is TGTGCCAGCAGTGGGAACGGGAACACTGAAGCTTTCTTT.

The CDR3 region has the DNA TGTGCCAGCAAAGGGCAGGGGCTTTCAGATACGCAGTATTTT. This translates into CASKGQGLSDTQYF. This chain connects TRBV7-2 to TRBJ2-3; tentative D call: TRBD1 (6 bases). This CDR3 has 14 residues. V was clipped by 7 bases and J by 4 bases, with 15 bases between them. Germline V gene data show CDR1 as SGHTA and CDR2 as FQGNSA.

In its sample, this clone was seen once. The gene calls are TRBV28 and TRBJ2-1, with D maybe TRBD2 (5 bases). The germline V gene has CDR1 MDHEN and CDR2 SYDVKM. The CDR3 sequence is 16 residues long. V lost 1 base and J 1 base, leaving 11 bases between the germline ends. The CDR3 here is CASSLFAGGSYNEQFF. CDR3 sequence (DNA): TGTGCCAGCAGTTTATTCGCGGGCGGTTCCTACAATGAGCAGTTCTTC.

This clone showed up just a few times. The rearrangement links TRBV4-3 to TRBJ2-1; 9 bases fit TRBD2. From germline, CDR1 is LGHNA and CDR2 YSLEER. The CDR3 totals 18 residues. V was clipped by 4 bases and J by 6 bases; unmatched bases: 16. The CDR3 DNA sequence: TGCGCCAGCAGCCGCGGGGGGGGACACTCAAAGGCGGGCAATGAGCAGTTCTTC. It yields the protein CASSRGGGHSKAGNEQFF.

The chain recombines TRBV7-3 with TRBJ1-2; no reliable D call. The CDR3 runs 10 residues. Germline-derived CDR1 and CDR2 are SGHTA and FQGTGA. Trimming removed 7 bases at V and 8 bases at J, with 8 bases between. CDR3 coding DNA: TGTGCCAGCACCCCGCTCGGCTACACCTTC. Encoded protein: CASTPLGYTF.